The rows below give T cell receptor beta chains drawn from one sample of a study of blood T cell repertoires in COVID-19. Profiling relied on immunoSEQ multiplex PCR, and the TCRdb table lists in-frame clones only, not all of them. The sample lists about 270,000 clones; about 91% were seen once. Source material: PBMCs or T cells enriched from blood (not recorded which). The receptor set was obtained from a man aged 40-49 years who had been exposed to COVID-19. Each CDR3 is given with its conserved first and last residue. The D gene is left open where the match is weak. For some rows the clone size is stated as once, few or many, or as a class when expanded; others skip it.

>TRBJ1-5|TRBV4-1|NA|NA
CASSPQGNGNQPQHF
TGCGCCAGCAGCCCACAGGGAAATGGCAATCAGCCCCAGCATTTT
>TRBJ1-1|TRBV6-5|NA|NA
CASSPGGTEAFF
TGTGCCAGCTCTCCAGGCGGGACTGAAGCTTTCTTT
>TRBJ1-2|TRBV29-1|NA|NA
CSVEDYVLGASSLIYGYTF
TGCAGCGTTGAAGATTATGTTCTGGGGGCAAGCTCCTTAATCTATGGCTACACCTTC
>TRBJ2-7|TRBV4-2|NA|NA
CASSQGSIGQGPYEQYF
TGTGCCAGCAGCCAAGGTTCTATCGGGCAGGGGCCCTACGAGCAGTACTTC
>TRBJ2-3|TRBV24-1|NA|NA
CATSGDTSTDTQYF
TGTGCCACCAGTGGGGACACCAGCACAGATACGCAGTATTTT
>TRBJ1-6|TRBV28|NA|NA
CASSSGNSPLHF
TGTGCCAGCAGTTCTGGCAATTCACCCCTCCACTTT
>TRBJ2-7|TRBV28|NA|TRBD1
CASSDSGTGVYEQYF
TGTGCCAGCAGCGACTCTGGGACAGGGGTCTACGAGCAGTACTTC
>TRBJ1-2|TRBV6-5|NA|TRBD1
CASRRTGTGGGGYTF
TGTGCCAGCAGGAGAACCGGGACAGGGGGCGGCGGCTACACCTTC
>TRBJ1-6|TRBV10-3|NA|TRBD1
CAITDGQANSPLHF
TGTGCCATCACCGATGGACAGGCGAATTCACCCCTCCACTTT
>TRBJ1-4|TRBV28|NA|NA
CASSLVGARPGNEKLFF
TGTGCCAGCAGTTTAGTGGGAGCCAGGCCCGGTAATGAAAAACTGTTTTTT
>TRBJ1-2|TRBV27|NA|TRBD1
CASSLERPGQGGHGYTF
TGTGCCAGCAGTCTCGAGCGCCCGGGACAGGGGGGTCATGGCTACACCTTC
>TRBJ2-2|TRBV19|NA|NA
CASSILREFPANTGELFF
TGTGCCAGTAGTATTCTGCGGGAATTCCCCGCGAACACCGGGGAGCTGTTTTTT
>TRBJ1-1|TRBV24-1|NA|NA
CATSDNGFGVAFF
TGTGCCACCAGTGATAATGGATTCGGGGTAGCTTTCTTT
>TRBJ2-6|TRBV5-6|NA|NA
CASSFLTGGGANVLTF
TGTGCCAGCAGCTTCCTGACGGGTGGAGGGGCCAACGTCCTGACTTTC
>TRBJ2-2|TRBV4-1|NA|TRBD2
CASSQDNSGSPVAGELFF
TGCGCCAGCAGCCAAGATAATAGCGGGAGCCCAGTGGCCGGGGAGCTGTTTTTT
>TRBJ2-1|TRBV6-4|NA|TRBD2
CASSDSAGGEYNEQFF
TGTGCCAGCAGTGACTCTGCGGGGGGGGAATACAATGAGCAGTTCTTC
>TRBJ1-1|TRBV30|once|TRBD1
CAWKVGTGYTEAFF
TGTGCCTGGAAGGTTGGGACAGGGTACACTGAAGCTTTCTTT
>TRBJ1-5|TRBV7-8|NA|NA
CASSPGGRGNQPQHF
TGTGCCAGCAGCCCGGGGGGGAGGGGCAATCAGCCCCAGCATTTT
>TRBJ2-2|TRBV7-2|NA|NA
CASSYSIGVEELFF
TGTGCCAGCAGCTATAGTATAGGGGTTGAGGAGCTGTTTTTT
>TRBJ2-1|TRBV7-8|NA|TRBD2
CASSSPAGTSGRGPYNEQFF
TGTGCCAGCAGCTCTCCTGCCGGGACTAGCGGGAGGGGTCCCTACAATGAGCAGTTCTTC
>TRBJ2-1|TRBV6-5|NA|TRBD2
CASSSGRSYNEQFF
TGTGCCAGCAGTAGCGGGAGGAGTTACAATGAGCAGTTCTTC
>TRBJ2-1|TRBV9|NA|TRBD2
CASSVGASGRESEFF
TGTGCCAGCAGCGTAGGGGCTAGCGGGAGGGAATCAGAGTTCTTC
>TRBJ2-7|TRBV28|NA|TRBD2
CASNVPGGAYEQYF
TGTGCCAGCAACGTCCCGGGAGGCGCCTACGAGCAGTACTTC
>TRBJ1-5|TRBV4-1|NA|TRBD1
CASSLEDRSNQPQHF
TGCGCCAGCAGCTTGGAGGACAGGAGCAATCAGCCCCAGCATTTT
>TRBJ2-2|TRBV5-1|NA|NA
CASSLRSGINTGELFF
TGCGCCAGCAGCTTGCGATCCGGGATAAACACCGGGGAGCTGTTTTTT
>TRBJ2-1|TRBV4-2|NA|TRBD1
CASSQGDRASGNEQFF
TGTGCCAGCAGCCAAGGGGACAGGGCGTCTGGGAATGAGCAGTTCTTC
>TRBJ1-2|TRBV18|NA|NA
CASSLTEDYGYTF
TGTGCCAGCTCTTTGACGGAGGACTATGGCTACACCTTC
>TRBJ2-7|TRBV11-3|NA|NA
CASSLVSLGGYEQYF
TGTGCCAGCAGCTTAGTATCCCTAGGGGGTTATGAGCAGTACTTC
>TRBJ2-7|TRBV14|once|NA
CASSQVSTSGEQYF
TGTGCCAGCAGCCAAGTTAGCACAAGTGGTGAGCAGTACTTC
>TRBJ2-2|TRBV7-3|NA|TRBD2
CASSTTSVDAGELFF
TGTGCCAGCAGCACAACTAGCGTAGACGCCGGGGAGCTGTTTTTT
>TRBJ2-3|TRBV18|few|TRBD2
CASSPLNGLAGSDTQYF
TGTGCCAGCTCACCTTTGAATGGACTAGCGGGCTCAGATACGCAGTATTTT
>TRBJ2-5|TRBV5-1|NA|TRBD2
CASSPGTSLTQETQYF
TGCGCCAGCAGCCCAGGGACTAGTCTAACGCAAGAGACCCAGTACTTC
>TRBJ1-1|TRBV18|NA|NA
CASSPRQNTEAFF
TGTGCCAGCTCACCACGACAGAACACTGAAGCTTTCTTT
>TRBJ2-1|TRBV4-1|NA|NA
CASSQAVPYSYNEQFF
TGCGCCAGCAGCCAAGCGGTCCCATACTCCTACAATGAGCAGTTCTTC
>TRBJ1-6|TRBV10-3|NA|TRBD1
CAISLTGVGSPLHF
TGTGCCATCAGCCTAACAGGGGTAGGCTCACCCCTCCACTTT
>TRBJ1-2|TRBV4-1|NA|TRBD1
CASSQAPVTGVYGYTF
TGCGCCAGCAGCCAAGCCCCGGTGACAGGGGTCTATGGCTACACCTTC
>TRBJ1-5|TRBV10-3|NA|TRBD1
CAIRNPDRANQPQHF
TGTGCCATCAGGAACCCTGACAGGGCCAATCAGCCCCAGCATTTT
>TRBJ1-5|TRBV30|NA|NA
CAWSGLGGVQPQHF
TGTGCCTGGAGTGGACTAGGAGGGGTTCAGCCCCAGCATTTT
>TRBJ1-1|TRBV28|NA|TRBD1
CAIQAGPTGDTEAFF
TGTGCCATCCAAGCGGGGCCGACAGGGGACACTGAAGCTTTCTTT
>TRBJ2-2|TRBV14|once|TRBD2
CASSPLAGVKGTGELFF
TGTGCCAGCAGCCCTCTAGCGGGAGTAAAAGGCACCGGGGAGCTGTTTTTT
>TRBJ1-6|TRBV28|NA|NA
CASRPRSSPLHF
TGTGCCAGCCGCCCCCGTAGTTCACCCCTCCACTTT
>TRBJ1-3|TRBV7-2|NA|NA
CASSPDVQGSGNTIYF
TGTGCCAGCAGCCCAGATGTTCAGGGTTCTGGAAACACCATATATTTT
>TRBJ1-2|TRBV29-1|NA|TRBD1
CSVDRGQGRNGYTF
TGCAGCGTTGATCGGGGACAGGGGCGCAATGGCTACACCTTC
>TRBJ1-5|TRBV28|once|TRBD1
CASSSRTGYQPQHF
TGTGCCAGCAGTTCACGGACAGGGTATCAGCCCCAGCATTTT
>TRBJ2-2|TRBV29-1|NA|NA
CSVGGGSNTGELFF
TGCAGCGTTGGGGGCGGATCGAACACCGGGGAGCTGTTTTTT
>TRBJ2-1|TRBV2|NA|NA
CASSGQTYNEQFF
TGTGCCAGCAGTGGACAGACCTACAATGAGCAGTTCTTC